A single sample is the source of the 5 T cell receptor beta chains below, sequenced in a study of blood T cells in healthy people across ages. The use of a sample-barcoded 5' primer and a J-beta primer mix characterized a second PCR of roughly 6 to 11 cycles. TCRdb re-called the 5' RACE reads with MiXCR, one entry per CDR3 protein. The sample comprises 650,000 to 800,000 distinct CDR3 sequences, 40% to 65% of which are singletons, and roughly 12% rests with the top ten. Sample: blood. These receptors were collected from a woman aged 80 or over in good health.

This chain connects TRBV7-2 to TRBJ1-2; D is undetermined. Germline loops: CDR1 SGHTA, CDR2 FQGNSA. V was shortened by 4 bases and J by 2 bases, with 8 bases between the two germline ends. This CDR3 has 13 amino acids. The CDR3 loop is CASSSPLNYGYTF. The CDR3 DNA sequence: TGTGCCAGCAGCTCCCCACTGAACTATGGCTACACCTTC.

The chain links TRBV5-1 to TRBJ1-1, with unresolved D. Trimming shortened V by 6 bases and J by 1 base, and 13 bases separated the two germline ends. The CDR3 is 14 residues long. Germline assignment: CDR1 SGHRS and CDR2 YFSETQ. CDR3 DNA: TGCGCCAGCACCCCCTCCGGCGGGAACACTGAAGCTTTCTTT. This translates into CASTPSGGNTEAFF.

This clonotype was seen a few times. The chain recombines TRBV3-1 with TRBJ2-1; 7 nucleotides line up with TRBD2. The CDR3 length is 15 residues. The trim removed 4 bases at V and 2 bases at J, leaving 5 bases unmatched. Germline values: CDR1 LGHDT, CDR2 YNNKEL (reference sequence). The CDR3 loop reads CASSPSGLTYNEQFF. The CDR3 nucleotides read TGTGCCAGCAGCCCTAGCGGATTGACCTACAATGAGCAGTTCTTC.

Of note for this clonotype: Just one base apart from a much larger clone, this may be a read error. This sequence joins TRBV5-1 and TRBJ1-2, with D possibly matching TRBD1 (6 bases). The V and J ends lost 4 bases and 2 bases respectively, with 15 bases between them. Germline V lookup: CDR1 SGHRS, CDR2 YFSETQ. This CDR3 is built from 15 residues. The CDR3 region is CASSILGQRNYGYTF. CDR3 coding DNA: TGCGCCAGCAGCATCCTTGGACAGAGAAACTATGGCTACACCTTC.

The V gene is TRBV7-9, the J gene TRBJ1-1; the D gene is possibly TRBD1 (5 bases). Germline-derived CDR1 and CDR2 are SEHNR and FQNEAQ (reference sequence). V dropped 5 bases and J dropped 10 bases, with 17 bases sitting between them. The CDR3 extends over 13 amino acids. CDR3 loop: CASSRGPWDGAFF. The CDR3 DNA sequence: TGTGCCAGCAGCCGAGGACCCTGGGACGGAGCTTTCTTT.